The source of this T cell receptor beta chain is a study of cytomegalovirus exposure and HLA in healthy donors. Broader study findings: Reports indicated that the classifier achieved high specificity and sensitivity in diagnosing cytomegalovirus status.

Points on this clone: As yet, its antigen is unknown.

Amplification used 60 Vbeta primers and 13 Jbeta primers. This table comes from immunoSEQ multiplex PCR, and its TCRdb copy is limited to in-frame clones, with some not included. In the table there are tens of thousands of clones, roughly 67% of which are singletons. This sequence was found in a middle-aged man in good health and CMV-seropositive. The material sequenced was PBMCs.

DNA of the CDR3: TGTGCCAGCAGCTTAGATGTTGGGGGCGGGAACTATGGCTACACCTTC. Amino acids: CASSLDVGGGNYGYTF. V gene TRBV11-2 combines with J gene TRBJ1-2, with D possibly TRBD1 on 6 matching bases. Germline V gene data show CDR1 as SGHAT and CDR2 as FQNNGV. The CDR3 runs 16 residues. With 0 bases removed from V and 2 bases from J, the gap between germline ends came to 13 bases.